The clone carrying this T cell receptor beta chain turned up a few times. Profiled with immunoSEQ multiplex PCR; TCRdb holds only in-frame clones, not every one. This sample yields tens of thousands of clones, of which around 84% are seen a single time; roughly 0.89% belongs to the top ten. The record originates from a study of OX40 agonist ivuxolimab in advanced cancers. Deletions cut 1 base from V and 3 bases from J, with 12 bases between. The CDR3 length is 14 residues. Germline assignment: CDR1 GTSNPN and CDR2 SVGIG (reference sequence). The clonotype originates from an adult with an advanced solid tumor such as melanoma, head and neck, liver or kidney cancer. The sample was CD4+ or CD8+ T cells sorted from blood, taken in a trial of the OX40 agonist ivuxolimab. V gene TRBV30 combines with J gene TRBJ1-2, with TRBD1 as a possible D gene (5 bases). This CDR3 is CAWSESRGYYGYTF. The DNA of the CDR3 is TGTGCCTGGAGTGAATCAAGGGGCTACTATGGCTACACCTTC.